This T cell receptor (beta chain) derives from a study of CXCR3-negative and CXCR3-positive naive CD8 T cells. Overall study results and limits: More hydrophobic TRB CDR3s were found in CXCR3-positive naive cells than in CXCR3-negative naive cells.

Concerning this clonotype itself: Its antigen remains unknown.

UMI labels and 5' RACE were used to prepare the TRB cDNA libraries. TCRdb re-called the 5' RACE reads; every CDR3 protein appears as one record, without DNA. This sample's table reports 150,000 to 180,000 distinct CDR3 sequences. This sequence was found in a human donor in good health. Some clones in this sample may be carry-over from other donors' samples. Sequenced input: naive CXCR3+ CD8+ T cells from blood. Described subset: CD45RO-CCR7+CD27+CD95- naive CD8+ T cells expressing CXCR3 (TNR3+).

The CDR3 sequence: CASTLAESYNEQFF. The chain is built from TRBV28 and TRBJ2-1; the D gene TCRdb calls, TRBD2, cannot be checked with no DNA. Germline CDR1 and CDR2: MDHEN and SYDVKM. This CDR3 has 14 residues.